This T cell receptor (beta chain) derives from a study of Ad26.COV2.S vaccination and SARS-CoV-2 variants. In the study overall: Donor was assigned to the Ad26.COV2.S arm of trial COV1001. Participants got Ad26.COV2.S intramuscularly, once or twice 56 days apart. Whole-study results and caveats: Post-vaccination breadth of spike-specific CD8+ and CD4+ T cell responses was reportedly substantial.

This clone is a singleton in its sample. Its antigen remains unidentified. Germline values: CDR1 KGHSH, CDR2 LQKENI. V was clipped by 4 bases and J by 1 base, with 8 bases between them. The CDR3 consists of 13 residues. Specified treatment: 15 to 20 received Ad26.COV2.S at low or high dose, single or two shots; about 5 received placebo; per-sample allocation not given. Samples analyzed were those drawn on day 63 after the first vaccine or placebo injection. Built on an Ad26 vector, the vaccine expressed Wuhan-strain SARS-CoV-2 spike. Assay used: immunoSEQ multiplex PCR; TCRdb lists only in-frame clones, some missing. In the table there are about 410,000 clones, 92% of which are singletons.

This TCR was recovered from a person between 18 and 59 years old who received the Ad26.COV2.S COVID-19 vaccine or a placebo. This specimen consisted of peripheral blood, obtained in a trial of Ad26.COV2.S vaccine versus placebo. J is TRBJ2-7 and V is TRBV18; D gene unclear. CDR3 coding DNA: TGTGCCAGCTCACGCTTGGAATCCTACGAGCAGTACTTC. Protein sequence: CASSRLESYEQYF. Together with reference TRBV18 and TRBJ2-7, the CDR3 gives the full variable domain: NAGVMQNPRHLVRRRGQEARLRCSPMKGHSHVYWYRQLPEEGLKFMVYLQKENIIDESGMPKERFSAEFPKEGPSILRIQQVVRGDSAAYFCASSRLESYEQYFGPGTRLTVT.